This T cell receptor beta chain was sequenced for a study of cytomegalovirus exposure and HLA in healthy donors. The primer mix had 60 Vbeta and 13 Jbeta primers. Using immunoSEQ multiplex PCR, the repertoire was profiled, and TCRdb retains in-frame clones only, with some absent. The sample contains about 160,000 clones, 77% of which appear only once. Broader study findings: The investigators catalogued some 150 TCR beta chains as cytomegalovirus-associated. As immune exposure information, only CMV serostatus was available. Sequencing depth across donors, presence/absence analyses assumed, was roughly uniform.

Germline lookup yields CDR1 SGHTA and CDR2 FQGTGA. This CDR3 region has 15 residues. V was pared by 3 bases and J by 0 bases, with 8 bases between. As concerns this clone: The antigen is not known.

This chain links TRBV7-3 with TRBJ1-4, with a possible D match to TRBD1 (5 bases). This clonotype was obtained from a man aged 25 to 45 in good health and CMV-seropositive. The sequenced material came from PBMCs. DNA of the CDR3: TGTGCCAGCAGCTTCCTGACAGCAACTAATGAAAAACTGTTTTTT. As protein: CASSFLTATNEKLFF.